This is a list of T cell receptor beta chains from one sample in a study of cytomegalovirus exposure and HLA in healthy donors. Repertoires were generated with immunoSEQ multiplex PCR, while TCRdb's copy carries only in-frame clones and drops some. The data show 250,000 to 350,000 clones, 75% to 90% seen once. The material sequenced was PBMCs. Receptors originate from a man in his forties or fifties in good health and CMV-seropositive. CDR3s include the opening cysteine and the closing phenylalanine or tryptophan. D genes are given only for firm matches. Clone size is given for some rows only: seen once, a few or many times, or a class if the clone is expanded.

TRBD2	TRBJ2-2	-	TRBV19	TGTGCCAGTAGTAGAAGACTAGCGGAGGTCACCGGGGAGCTGTTTTTT	CASSRRLAEVTGELFF
-	TRBJ2-1	-	TRBV7-3	TGTGCCAGCAGCCTGATGCCTAGCGGCCCAGGGGCCAATGAGCAGTTCTTC	CASSLMPSGPGANEQFF
TRBD1	TRBJ1-4	few	TRBV19	TGTGCCAGTAGCTCCGACGGGACAGGGACTGAAAAACTGTTTTTT	CASSSDGTGTEKLFF
TRBD2	TRBJ2-3	once	TRBV18	TGTGCCAGCTCACTCCGGACTAGCGGGAGGTCCCCGGATACGCAGTATTTT	CASSLRTSGRSPDTQYF
TRBD2	TRBJ2-1	once	TRBV7-9	TGTGCCAGCAGCGCGGGACTAGCGGCCTACAATGAGCAGTTCTTC	CASSAGLAAYNEQFF
-	TRBJ2-1	-	TRBV19	TGTGCCAGTAGTATCGGAGGTAGTCTCAATGAGCAGTTCTTC	CASSIGGSLNEQFF
-	TRBJ1-2	-	TRBV11-2	TGTGCCAGCAGCTCCCCGGGGAGACAAGCTAACTATGGCTACACCTTC	CASSSPGRQANYGYTF
-	TRBJ1-4	-	TRBV7-8	TGTGCCAGCAGCCACGGGACATACGCAACTAATGAAAAACTGTTTTTT	CASSHGTYATNEKLFF
TRBD2	TRBJ2-7	-	TRBV5-1	TGCGCCAGCAGCTCAACCGGGACTAGCGTCTACGAGCAGTACTTC	CASSSTGTSVYEQYF
-	TRBJ2-1	-	TRBV4-2	TGTGCCAGCACCCTAACTACCGGGAGTTCCAATGAGCAGTTCTTC	CASTLTTGSSNEQFF